This T cell receptor (beta chain) stems from a study of T cell changes during pregnancy in multiple sclerosis. Only in-frame clones appear in the TCRdb table, and some are missing; sequencing was by immunoSEQ multiplex PCR. This table has 35,000 or so clones, roughly nine tenths appearing once. J lost 7 bases, V lost 7 bases, and 5 bases had no gene match. CDR3 length: 14 amino acids. The V gene's germline CDR1 is LNHDA and CDR2 SQIVND (reference sequence). The rearrangement uses TRBV19 and TRBJ1-6; the match to TRBD1 covers 9 bases. The sequence was obtained from a female donor in good health, enrolled as a control in a pregnancy study. The source material was CD4+ T cells from peripheral blood mononuclear cells, sampled in the third trimester of pregnancy. The CDR3 loop is CASNGGQGNSPLHF. DNA for the CDR3: TGTGCCAGTAATGGAGGACAGGGGAATTCACCCCTCCACTTT.